This paragraph reports one T cell receptor (beta chain). This clone has just a few counts. Its specific antigen is unknown. The input lacks base qualities; no much larger clone sits a single base away. The record originates from a study of cytomegalovirus exposure and HLA in healthy donors (dated by TCRdb to the late 2010s). Looking at the study overall: An earlier analysis of roughly 610 of the donors reported 250 to 300 Gb of sequence data and some 110 million unique TCR beta sequences obtained from 180 million or so T cells. An early release that covered roughly 600 HLA-typed donors contained about 300 gigabases of sequencing data and tens of millions of unique TCR sequences. Of the roughly 400 genotyped donors, more than 75% were placed in the genetic ancestry cluster associated with self-reported Caucasian donors. The study aimed to test whether cataloging public T cell receptors could reveal signatures of past pathogen exposure. The T cell repertoires of roughly 660 subjects were profiled by immunosequencing and related to cytomegalovirus serostatus. In addition to the first cohort of 500 to 850 subjects, a separate validation cohort of 130 or so different subjects was used. High-throughput TCR immunosequencing, statistical association of individual TCRs with disease status, and machine learning were combined to predict cytomegalovirus infection status. In a later analysis, previously published TCR beta repertoires from hundreds of donors were re-analyzed and high-resolution HLA genotyping was added so that TCR occurrence patterns could be studied. In the later analysis, no new phenotypic data were used to find candidate immune exposures; instead, reliance was placed on TCR beta sequences and their occurrence across donors. In an earlier analysis of a few hundred of the donors, high-throughput TCR beta sequencing was used to judge whether each TCR beta V gene segment behaved as functional or pseudogenic. Donor age, sex, ethnicity and CMV serostatus were compiled alongside the repertoire data. A later genetic analysis took genome-wide SNP genotypes for about 65% of the 666 donors and used that subset as a discovery cohort. Every discovery cohort repertoire had been produced on one sequencing platform. HLA typing included class I and class II loci at four-digit resolution. Typing coverage differed by locus: A, B, C, DRB1 and DQB1 were typed in roughly 620-640 donors, DQA1 in 500 to 550, DPA1 in 600 to 610, and DPB1 in 400 to 480. A handful of DR-DQ haplotypes were handled as single units for association and clustering because linkage in the cohort was strong. On average, roughly 250,000 unique TCR beta nucleotide sequences were sequenced per donor among more than 350 genotyped donors of the cohort, with roughly 18% of those sequences being non-productive.

The germline V gene specifies SNHLY as CDR1 and FYNNEI as CDR2. Trimming accounts for 8 bases at V and 5 bases at J, while the number of junction bases matched to no gene is 9. From cysteine to phenylalanine, the CDR3 is 14 amino acids long. CDR3 DNA only is kept here, 42 bases in frame from base 1. In total, 600 or so healthy bone marrow donors made up the cohort. At the time of sampling, all cohort members were nominally healthy, though unrecorded immune exposures were likely present. The donor was CMV seronegative and was included in the group of around 320 seronegative cohort members. Each donor provided a peripheral blood sample, and peripheral blood mononuclear cells were used for TCR beta sequencing. The Qiagen DNeasy Blood Extraction Kit was used to extract genomic DNA from the blood cell samples. Library construction relied on the immunoSEQ multiplex PCR assay. For the multiplex PCR, a mixture combining 60 forward primers for TCR Vbeta segments and 13 reverse primers for TCR Jbeta segments was used. A multiplex PCR assay on genomic DNA amplified the CDR3 region of rearranged TCR beta genes. The Illumina HiSeq System was used to sequence the amplified TCR beta libraries as 87-base-pair reads. Regarding the original processing steps: A later analysis counted tens of millions of unique TCR beta chains across the 666 repertoires, and some 11 million of these chains were shared by at least two donors. To remove PCR and sequencing errors, raw reads were error-corrected and collapsed into unique sequences using a nearest-neighbor algorithm that merged closely related sequences. V, D and J gene segments were assigned by aligning CDR3 sequences to IMGT reference sequences. For a sequence to be retained, at least a six-nucleotide match to both a V gene segment and a J gene segment was required. A rearrangement counted as productive if the CDR3 had no stop codons and remained in frame with V and J, and every other rearrangement counted as non-productive. CDR3 was defined according to IMGT convention as the region running from the second conserved V-encoded cysteine to the conserved J-encoded phenylalanine. The earlier analysis of around 640 of the donors excluded sequences that lacked an unambiguous match to a single V gene segment. An earlier analysis of over 450 of the donors classified V segments as functional when productive rearrangements were above 56.7% and as segregating when the standard deviation between donors was above 5%. A statistical classification framework was developed to diagnose cytomegalovirus status using the catalog of TCR beta chain sequences. V and J gene assignment, in a later analysis, came from comparing TCR nucleotide sequences with IMGT/GENE-DB human TR gene sequences. Using the TCRdist pipeline, a later analysis assigned CDR3 sequences along with most-parsimonious VDJ recombination scenarios. In a later analysis, each TCR beta chain was defined by its CDR3 amino acid sequence together with its V-gene family, and reads lacking a unique V-gene family were excluded. A later analysis removed several hundred highly shared, low-generation-probability nucleotide sequences to deal with suspected cross-contamination and a sequencing artifact. In a later analysis, a clonal expansion index for each public chain was calculated from normalized within-repertoire ranks of inferred template counts. A later analysis computed generation probabilities with a VDJ recombination model fitted to out-of-frame rearrangements, and checked the results against IGoR. Hypergeometric tests were used in a later analysis to score TCR-TCR, TCR-HLA and TCR-CMV co-occurrence, with a repertoire-size bias correction applied to the TCR pairs. False discovery rates were estimated in a later analysis by permuting HLA or CMV assignments 20 times. In a later analysis, co-occurring TCRs were grouped with DBSCAN, and TCRdist sequence similarity was added when clustering was performed within HLA-allele-positive subsets. Repertoires with fewer than 30,000 or more than 120,000 public chains were left out of co-occurrence clustering, as were a few repertoires with anomalous nucleotide sharing. TCRdb took over this immuneACCESS table, retaining in-frame rearrangements with V and J assigned. Such tables are incomplete; in checked studies, under half of the missing clones stem from an unresolved V gene, and the remainder is unexplained. Clonal size and the V and J genes are those of that table, whereas D and trimming came from the DNA. The sample data list about 31,000 clones, and roughly 44% of these were observed just once. The ten largest clones add up to less than 2% of the sample.

Summary of the overall study and its limitations: According to the authors, the approach could potentially be generalized to other disease states and immunological phenotypes. In a later genetic analysis, a missense DCLRE1C variant was associated with V-gene and J-gene trimming of TCR beta chains, and the association was replicated in an independent cohort. A further reported finding was that TCR beta sequences accurately predicted the HLA-A and HLA-B alleles for most subjects in the first cohort. The classifier was reported to diagnose cytomegalovirus status with high specificity and sensitivity in both the original cohort and the validation cohort. Some IMGT-functional V segments, including TRBV6-2 and TRBV6-3, could not be told apart with the 87-base-pair reads, so those segments were excluded. A later analysis reported that several top co-occurrence clusters appeared linked to parvovirus B19, influenza, CMV and Epstein-Barr virus. Linkage disequilibrium might explain the correlated functional status among segregating V segments, but an unknown experimental factor could not be ruled out. Most TCR sequences were seen in very few donors, while some public TCRs were found in many individuals. When HLA alleles, especially DR and DQ, strongly co-occurred, attributing TCR associations to individual alleles was difficult. A total of roughly 160 TCR beta chains were listed by the study as associated with cytomegalovirus. In an earlier analysis of roughly 500 of the donors, most TCR beta V segments appeared in productive rearrangements about 87% or about 30% of the time, broadly matching IMGT annotations. Because counts were too low, around 17 rarely observed V segments, including chromosome 9 orphons, were left out of the earlier analysis of a few hundred of the donors. CMV serostatus was the only immune exposure information available for the cohort. The sequencing pipeline was judged likely to have produced a cluster of highly shared sequence variants as a technical artifact. In a later analysis, the rate of TCR association differed among HLA loci, with DRB1 alleles having the most associated TCRs and HLA-C alleles having the fewest. A few of the identified cytomegalovirus-associated TCR beta chains were confirmed in vitro to be specific for cytomegalovirus antigens. In a later analysis, HLA-associated TCR beta chains were found to be more clonally expanded and to have lower generation probabilities than equally common non-associated chains. Compared with the approximately 670-donor mean, donors in an Asian-associated ancestry cluster had fewer N-insertions in productive TCRs, according to a later genetic analysis. Only TCR beta chains were sequenced in this cohort, and the absence of alpha or paired-chain data limited detectable features. Because HLA typing was missing for some donors at each locus, association tests included only the typed subset. Most CMV-associated TCR beta chains appeared to be HLA-restricted in a later analysis, and the HLA associations seemed to be driven largely by CMV exposure. The presence/absence analyses assumed that sequencing depth was roughly uniform across donors, and that assumption may not be true. A later analysis associated 15,000 to 20,000 TCR beta sequences with specific HLA alleles at a false discovery rate of 0.05.

The sequence was collected from a woman between 50 and 59 years old in good health and CMV-seronegative. Recombination connected TRBV2 to TRBJ1-2, with TRBD1 identical over 9 junction bases. The sequenced material came from PBMCs. The CDR3 sequence is CASHRDRDHYGYTF. Here is the DNA: TGTGCCAGCCACAGGGACAGGGATCATTATGGCTACACCTTC.